The 21 T cell receptor beta chains listed next were all sequenced from one sample in a study of esophageal squamous cell carcinoma under preoperative chemotherapy. The time point: after preoperative PTX-NDP chemotherapy. Each CDR3 protein gets one entry after TCRdb re-called the PCR reads with MiXCR. The sample carries tens of thousands of distinct CDR3 sequences, about half recorded once. Collection of the sample occurred from a patient given preoperative chemotherapy. Receptors originate from a human donor with esophageal squamous cell carcinoma. The donor label of this sample is uncertain.

The V gene is TRBV7-2, the J gene TRBJ2-3, with 7 positions matching TRBD2. From germline, CDR1 is SGHTA and CDR2 FQGNSA. The CDR3 is made up of 15 amino acids. Losses at the gene ends were 1 base for V and 4 bases for J; bases not matched to a gene: 5. As DNA, the CDR3 is TGTGCCAGCAGCTTAGGGGGGGGAGGGGCAGATACGCAGTATTTT. Protein sequence: CASSLGGGGADTQYF.

Ten or more counts support this clonotype. The J gene is TRBJ2-1, the V gene TRBV7-8, with D tentatively TRBD1 (6 bases). TRBJ2-7 matches the DNA end more closely, so the J call is doubtful. Looked up from germline, CDR1 is SGHVS and CDR2 is FQNEAQ. The CDR3 covers 15 residues. The CDR3 DNA reads as TGTGCCAGCAGCTTAGACAGGGCGGCCTACAATGAGCAGTACTTC. It specifies CASSLDRAAYNEQYF.

Turning to this clonotype: One end of the junction varies from germline; a read error may be responsible. V usage is TRBV7-2 and J usage is TRBJ2-4, with 10 bases that match TRBD2. Germline CDR1 is SGHTA and CDR2 is FQGNSA. The CDR3 sequence is 14 residues long. The CDR3 here is CAGSGGGGQGIQYF. In DNA form, the CDR3 reads TGTGCGGGCAGCGGGGGGGGTGGGCAAGGGATCCAGTACTTT. The full variable domain, in which reference TRBV7-2 and TRBJ2-4 provide the parts outside the CDR3, is GAGVSQSPSNKVTEKGKDVELRCDPISGHTALYWYRQSLGQGLEFLIYFQGNSAPDKSGLPSDRFSAERTGGSVSTLTIQRTQQEDSAVYLCAGSGGGGQGIQYFGAGTRLSVL.

The chain combines TRBV28 with TRBJ2-1; possible D gene TRBD1, 5 bases. Trimming removed 7 bases at V and 1 base at J, with 17 bases between. Germline CDR1 is MDHEN and CDR2 is SYDVKM. CDR3 size: 16 residues. The CDR3 DNA sequence: TGTGCCAGCAAGGGTCCCGCGACAGAGTCCTACAATGAGCAGTTCTTC. Its translation: CASKGPATESYNEQFF.

This clonotype was picked up a small number of times. A read error may produce the germline difference seen at one junction end. The chain has TRBV7-3 and TRBJ2-4; tentatively, D is TRBD1 or TRBD2 (5 bases each). CDR3 length: 17 residues. From germline, CDR1 is SGHTA and CDR2 FQGTGA. Here the CDR3 DNA reads TGTGCCAGCAGCCTCAAACCGGGGCTGTGGGCCAAAAACACTCAGTACTTC. This codes for CASSLKPGLWAKNTQYF.

This clonotype was seen many times. This chain links TRBV6-6 with TRBJ1-5; TRBD1 agrees at 8 bases. Trimming took 5 bases from V and 3 from J; bases not matched to a gene: 6. The CDR3 is 15 amino acids. Germline values: CDR1 MNHNY, CDR2 SVGAGI (reference sequence). The CDR3 coding sequence is TGTGCCAGCAGTACCGGGACAGGATTCAATCAGCCCCAGCATTTT. Translated, it gives CASSTGTGFNQPQHF.

The chain recombines TRBV11-2 with TRBJ2-4, with D possibly matching TRBD2 (6 bases). Germline V gives CDR1 SGHAT, CDR2 FQNNGV. Trimming shortened V by 3 bases and J by 13 bases, and 19 bases separated the two germline ends. This CDR3 has 14 residues. The CDR3 DNA sequence: TGTGCCAGCAGCTTGCTGGGACTCTACAATGAGCAGTACTTC. It encodes CASSLLGLYNEQYF.

V is TRBV27 and J is TRBJ2-2; D is undetermined. V was pared by 3 bases and J by 6 bases, with 8 bases between. This CDR3 has 13 amino acids. Germline V CDR1 and CDR2: MNHEY, SMNVEV (reference sequence). Here the CDR3 reads CASSFKPPGELFF. Written as DNA, the CDR3 is TGTGCCAGCAGTTTTAAGCCTCCCGGGGAGCTGTTTTTT.

This clonotype was recorded at least ten times. The chain carries TRBV12-3 or TRBV12-4 and TRBJ2-7; perhaps D is TRBD1 or TRBD2 (5 bases each). This CDR3 has 12 amino acids. Trimming took 11 bases from V and 2 from J, leaving 13 bases between them. The CDR3 spells CASGQGTYEQYF. DNA for the CDR3: TGTGCCTCGGGGCAGGGAACCTACGAGCAGTACTTC.

This clonotype was picked up one time. The gene calls are TRBV7-9 and TRBJ1-3; D unclear. The CDR3 is 15 residues long. The V end was cut by 2 bases, the J end by 0 bases, with 8 bases between. In germline, CDR1 is SEHNR, CDR2 FQNEAQ (reference sequence). DNA of the CDR3: TGTGCCAGCAGCTTATCGAAAGACTCTGGAAACACCATATATTTT. It translates to CASSLSKDSGNTIYF.

About this clonotype: No DNA is shown, since the ends of the CDR3 on it are uncertain; the CDR3 is the one TCRdb lists. The chain recombines TRBV7-8 with TRBJ2-3; TRBD2, the table's D call, lacks a check against the DNA. The germline V gene has CDR1 SGHVS and CDR2 FQNEAQ. Ends included, the CDR3 has 15 residues. This CDR3 reads CARGLVGGGTETQYF.

In its sample, this clonotype was seen many times. The gene calls are TRBV7-2 and TRBJ2-1; D is unresolved. The CDR3 has 15 residues. Germline CDR1 reads SGHTA; CDR2 reads FQGNSA. Trimming left V 3 bases short and J 0 bases short, with 9 bases between. CDR3 in DNA: TGTGCCAGCAGCTTGTACAGCAGCTCCTACAATGAGCAGTTCTTC. Translating it yields CASSLYSSSYNEQFF.

Regarding this clonotype: At one boundary the junction diverges from the germline segment, which might be a read error. This chain joins TRBV6-1 and TRBJ2-3; 8 bases are shared with TRBD2. The CDR3 spans 16 residues. Germline loops: CDR1 MNHNS, CDR2 SASEGT. The CDR3 DNA reads TGTGCCAGCGGGCGCAACGGGGGGGACGGGGCAGAGACGCAGTATTTC. Translating gives CASGRNGGDGAETQYF.

The chain employs TRBV7-3 and TRBJ2-3; possible D gene TRBD2, 7 bases. The last part of the DNA fits TRBJ2-7 better; the J call may be wrong. The V gene's germline CDR1 is SGHTA and CDR2 FQGTGA. This CDR3 is 15 amino acids long. In DNA form, the CDR3 reads TGTGCCGCCGGGCCGGGGGGCGGGGACGAAGATACGCAGTACTTC. The encoded protein is CAAGPGGGDEDTQYF.

The rearrangement uses TRBV24-1 and TRBJ2-3, with a tentative D call TRBD1 (6 bases). The CDR3 loop spans 16 amino acids. In germline, CDR1 is KGHDR, CDR2 SFDVKD. The germline V and J ends were trimmed by 3 bases and 4 bases, with 16 bases remaining between them. The CDR3 protein is CATSDPITGTSDTQYF. The CDR3 bases are TGTGCCACCAGTGATCCGATAACAGGGACATCAGATACGCAGTATTTT.

This clonotype was seen only a few times. The rearrangement joins TRBV19 to TRBJ1-4, with TRBD1 identical over 9 bases. The CDR3 is 16 residues long. J was trimmed by 1 base and V by 4 bases; bases with no gene match: 4. From germline, CDR1 is LNHDA and CDR2 SQIVND (reference sequence). CDR3 amino acids: CASSNNRGRTNEKLFF. CDR3 coding DNA: TGTGCCAGTAGTAACAACAGGGGGCGAACTAATGAAAAACTGTTTTTT. Full variable domain (outside the CDR3, taken from reference TRBV19 and TRBJ1-4): DGGITQSPKYLFRKEGQNVTLSCEQNLNHDAMYWYRQDPGQGLRLIYYSQIVNDFQKGDIAEGYSVSREKKESFPLTVTSAQKNPTAFYLCASSNNRGRTNEKLFFGSGTQLSVL.

To note about this clonotype: A read error may account for a junction end that differs from germline. The gene calls are TRBV7-2 and TRBJ2-3; 7 bases fit TRBD2. The germline V gene has CDR1 SGHTA and CDR2 FQGNSA. The CDR3 contains 15 residues. The CDR3 coding sequence is TGTGCCACCAGCAACGGGGGGTTTGGCCCAGAGACGCAGTATTTC. Translated, it gives CATSNGGFGPETQYF. Variable domain in full (rest from reference TRBV7-2 and TRBJ2-3): GAGVSQSPSNKVTEKGKDVELRCDPISGHTALYWYRQSLGQGLEFLIYFQGNSAPDKSGLPSDRFSAERTGGSVSTLTIQRTQQEDSAVYLCATSNGGFGPETQYFGPGTRLTVL.

For this clonotype: It is likely a read error, because the conserved phenylalanine at the end of the CDR3 is missing. Because the CDR3's place on the DNA is in doubt, the DNA is left out and the CDR3 is given as listed by TCRdb. The chain couples TRBV7-9 to TRBJ2-5; the table's D call of TRBD2 was not tested on the DNA. Counting both end residues, the CDR3 totals 18 amino acids. Germline V gene lookup returns CDR1 SEHNR and CDR2 FQNEAQ (reference sequence). This CDR3 is CASSLARFEGGGPTSRLS.

This clonotype was observed many times. The J gene is TRBJ1-3, the V gene TRBV7-2, with 8 bases that match TRBD1. CDR1 is SGHTA, CDR2 FQGNSA, per germline. This CDR3 contains 17 residues. Unmatched junction bases numbered 13, after V lost 5 bases and J lost 4 bases. The CDR3 loop reads CASSPRQGPGRGNTIYF. DNA for the CDR3: TGTGCCAGCAGCCCTCGACAGGGGCCCGGGCGGGGAAACACCATATATTTT.

In the case of this clonotype: At one end the junction does not follow the germline gene, possibly because of a read error. The chain combines TRBV7-2 with TRBJ2-3, with 13 bases that match TRBD2. The CDR3 length is 16 residues. Germline V gives CDR1 SGHTA, CDR2 FQGNSA. This chain's CDR3 is CASSLTSGGASGIQYF. The CDR3 region has the DNA TGTGCCAGCAGCTTAACTAGCGGGGGGGCCTCTGGCATTCAGTATTTC.

In its sample, this clonotype was seen many times. The CDR3 DNA sequence: TGTGCCAGCAGCGCGCGACAGGGGGCTCGAGGCGAGCAGTTCTTC. As protein: CASSARQGARGEQFF. J is TRBJ2-1 and V is TRBV7-2, with 10 bases matching TRBD1. The CDR3 has 15 amino acids. Germline V lookup: CDR1 SGHTA, CDR2 FQGNSA. With 5 bases clipped from V and 10 bases from J, the junction kept 11 bases outside the gene matches.